Following are 27 T cell receptor beta chains from one sample sequenced in a study of T cells in Graves' hyperthyroidism and ophthalmopathy. TCR beta CDR3 regions were amplified from RNA. Researchers ran a first-round RT-PCR on the TCR CDR3 using the HTBI primer set. TCRdb reprocessed the multiplex PCR reads via MiXCR and lists one record per CDR3 protein. The sample lists a few hundred thousand distinct CDR3 sequences, under 15% seen once, with about 30% in the top ten. Sequenced sample: blood. Receptor source: a woman aged 25-40 years with Graves' hyperthyroidism.

This clonotype was seen repeatedly, ten times or more. The chain couples TRBV6-5 to TRBJ1-1; possible D gene TRBD1, 5 bases. The CDR3 runs 16 residues. With 3 bases removed from V and 3 bases from J, the gap between germline ends came to 17 bases. Germline assignment: CDR1 MNHEY and CDR2 SVGAGI. This chain's CDR3 is CASSYLSGTYHTEAFF. CDR3 in DNA: TGTGCCAGCAGTTATCTGTCGGGGACCTACCACACTGAAGCTTTCTTT.

This clonotype has a handful of counts. V usage is TRBV6-2 or TRBV6-3 and J usage is TRBJ1-1, with D unclear. V lost 4 bases to trimming and J lost 0 bases, with 18 bases between them. Germline assignment: CDR1 MNHEY and CDR2 SVGEGT. The CDR3 length is 17 residues. The CDR3 is CASSSGLLERMNTEAFF. CDR3 nucleotide sequence: TGTGCCAGCAGTTCGGGTCTTCTAGAGAGGATGAACACTGAAGCTTTCTTT.

The sample holds a few counts of this clonotype. The rearrangement uses TRBV10-2 and TRBJ2-1; D might be TRBD1 or TRBD2, each matching 5 bases. CDR3 length: 16 residues. The V end lost 3 bases, the J end lost 4 bases, and 16 bases lay between the germline ends. The germline V gene has CDR1 WSHSY and CDR2 SAAADI. As DNA, the CDR3 is TGCGCCAGCAGTGATCTTAATCGGGGACGGTACAATGAGCAGTTCTTC. The encoded protein is CASSDLNRGRYNEQFF.

This clonotype was seen many times. This chain connects TRBV7-9 to TRBJ2-3; 8 positions match TRBD2. Unmatched junction bases numbered 6, after V lost 2 bases and J lost 5 bases. Per the germline V gene, CDR1 is SEHNR and CDR2 is FQNEAQ (reference sequence). The length of the CDR3 is 15 residues. CDR3 residues: CASSLMAGGQDTQYF. In DNA form, the CDR3 reads TGTGCCAGCAGCTTAATGGCGGGAGGCCAAGATACGCAGTATTTT.

Notes on this clonotype: Germline is not matched at one junction end, which may reflect a read error. The V and J genes are TRBV28 and TRBJ2-2, with 10 bases identical to TRBD2. The germline CDR1 and CDR2 sequences are MDHEN and SYDVKM. This CDR3 is built from 16 residues. The chain's CDR3 is CAGSFPSGSPTGELFF. In DNA, the CDR3 is TGTGCCGGCAGTTTCCCTAGCGGGAGCCCCACCGGGGAGCTGTTTTTT.

The chain combines TRBV7-6 with TRBJ1-4; 8 nucleotides match TRBD1. The CDR3 covers 14 residues. CDR1 is SGHVS, CDR2 FNYEAQ, per germline. J was trimmed by 5 bases and V by 5 bases; bases with no gene match: 4. The CDR3 loop is CASSPTGVNEKLFF. CDR3 nucleotide sequence: TGTGCCAGCAGCCCGACAGGGGTGAATGAAAAACTGTTTTTT.

This clonotype was recorded a few times. The CDR3 here is CASSTRGEQFF. CDR3 bases: TGTGCCAGCAGTACGAGGGGTGAGCAGTTCTTC. The chain carries TRBV27 and TRBJ2-1; D may correspond to TRBD1 or TRBD2 (5 bases each). The V end was cut by 5 bases, the J end by 9 bases, with 8 bases between. From germline, CDR1 is MNHEY and CDR2 SMNVEV (reference sequence). This CDR3 has 11 residues.

CDR3 in DNA: TGCAGCGTTGAAGATCGGAGAGTCGAGACCCAGTACTTC. Protein: CSVEDRRVETQYF. V gene TRBV29-1 combines with J gene TRBJ2-5; the D is unclear. The CDR3 has 13 residues. Trimming took off 0 bases at V and 5 bases at J, with 10 bases between the two ends. CDR1 SQVTM and CDR2 ANQGSEA come from the germline V gene.

This clonotype was detected many times. The rearrangement joins TRBV20-1 to TRBJ1-5; D uncertain. Germline values: CDR1 DFQATT, CDR2 SNEGSKA (reference sequence). V dropped 0 bases and J dropped 0 bases, with 12 bases sitting between them. The CDR3 consists of 16 residues. CDR3 protein: CSARDSRLSSNQPQHF. For the CDR3, the DNA is TGCAGTGCTAGAGATTCTAGACTCAGTAGCAATCAGCCCCAGCATTTT.

V and J are TRBV7-8 and TRBJ2-2; 7 nucleotides match TRBD2. V lost 0 bases and J lost 3; bases outside the gene matches: 7. CDR3 size: 17 residues. Germline V gene data show CDR1 as SGHVS and CDR2 as FQNEAQ. The CDR3 loop is CASSLALGGTYTGELFF. CDR3 DNA sequence: TGTGCCAGCAGCTTAGCGTTGGGGGGGACCTACACCGGGGAGCTGTTTTTT.

With respect to this clonotype: The junction differs from germline at one of its ends, possibly a read error. The rearrangement joins TRBV5-1 to TRBJ2-7; 11 bases are shared with TRBD2. Germline V gives CDR1 SGHRS, CDR2 YFSETQ. The CDR3 covers 19 residues. CDR3 bases: TGTGCCAGCAGCTTAACCGGGACAGGACTACTAGCGGGAGTTGGGGAGCAGTACTTC. Its protein product is CASSLTGTGLLAGVGEQYF.

In its sample, this clonotype was seen many times. V is TRBV12-3 or TRBV12-4 and J is TRBJ1-2, with TRBD1 matching over 8 bases. This CDR3 is built from 13 residues. Trimming took 1 base from V and 5 from J; bases not matched to a gene: 0. The CDR3 region is CASSLGQGYGYTF. The CDR3 region has the DNA TGTGCCAGCAGTTTAGGACAGGGGTATGGCTACACCTTC.

This clonotype appeared many times. This sequence joins TRBV30 and TRBJ2-7; D is unclear. Trimming stripped 5 bases from V and 2 bases from J, with 16 bases between. Germline V CDR1 and CDR2: GTSNPN, SVGIG (reference sequence). There are 14 residues in the CDR3. CDR3 region: CAWDNEGNAYEQYF. The CDR3 nucleotides read TGTGCCTGGGATAATGAAGGGAACGCCTACGAGCAGTACTTC. Full variable domain (outside the CDR3, taken from reference TRBV30 and TRBJ2-7): SQTIHQWPATLVQPVGSPLSLECTVEGTSNPNLYWYRQAAGRGLQLLFYSVGIGQISSEVPQNLSASRPQDRQFILSSKKLLLSDSGFYLCAWDNEGNAYEQYFGPGTRLTVT.

Ten or more counts support this clonotype. The chain joins TRBV12-3 or TRBV12-4 to TRBJ1-2; 7 positions agree with TRBD1. The CDR3 is 13 residues long. With 8 bases clipped from V and 8 bases from J, the junction kept 11 bases outside the gene matches. The chain's CDR3 is CASGTQGRGGYTF. CDR3 DNA: TGTGCCAGCGGAACACAGGGGAGAGGCGGCTACACCTTC.

This chain joins TRBV6-1 and TRBJ1-2; TRBD1 might be the D (6 bases). The length of the CDR3 is 15 residues. Trimming stripped 6 bases from V and 4 bases from J, with 18 bases between. Germline CDR1 MNHNS, CDR2 SASEGT. CDR3 protein: CASRQKQGAGYGYTF. Here the CDR3 DNA reads TGTGCCAGCAGGCAAAAACAGGGCGCGGGCTATGGCTACACCTTC.

This clonotype was counted at least ten times. The chain links TRBV3-1 to TRBJ1-2; D not certain. The germline gives CDR1 LGHDT, CDR2 YNNKEL (reference sequence). V dropped 4 bases and J dropped 2 bases, with 14 bases sitting between them. The CDR3 sequence is 15 residues long. The CDR3 DNA is TGTGCCAGCAGCCCTCAACTGGGTCCGAACTATGGCTACACCTTC. Amino acids: CASSPQLGPNYGYTF. The full variable domain, completed using reference TRBV3-1 and TRBJ1-2, is DTAVSQTPKYLVTQMGNDKSIKCEQNLGHDTMYWYKQDSKKFLKIMFSYNNKELIINETVPNRFSPKSPDKAHLNLHINSLELGDSAVYFCASSPQLGPNYGYTFGSGTRLTVV.

This clonotype showed up many times. This sequence joins TRBV7-2 and TRBJ2-3; D not resolved. Trimming removed 3 bases at V and 10 bases at J, with 11 bases between. Germline lookup yields CDR1 SGHTA and CDR2 FQGNSA. CDR3 length: 12 residues. The CDR3 DNA follows: TGTGCCAGCAGCTTCATAGATCCAGCGCAGTATTTT. Amino acid sequence: CASSFIDPAQYF.

The chain carries TRBV20-1 and TRBJ2-7; D is possibly TRBD2 (6 bases). Germline-derived CDR1 and CDR2 are DFQATT and SNEGSKA (reference sequence). The length of the CDR3 is 14 residues. Trimming took 3 bases from V and 0 from J, leaving 12 bases between them. The DNA of the CDR3 is TGCAGTGCTAGTGGGGGGACGGACTCCTACGAGCAGTACTTC. It is translated as CSASGGTDSYEQYF.

The chain is built from TRBV27 and TRBJ2-2; possibly TRBD1 or TRBD2 for D (5 bases each). CDR3 length equals 15 residues. V was clipped by 6 bases and J by 4 bases, with 15 bases between them. Germline values: CDR1 MNHEY, CDR2 SMNVEV (reference sequence). The CDR3 sequence is CASRLGPGSTGELFF. CDR3 nucleotide sequence: TGTGCCAGCAGGTTGGGGCCAGGGAGCACCGGGGAGCTGTTTTTT.

The chain links TRBV6-1 to TRBJ1-4; TRBD1 agrees at 8 bases. CDR1 is MNHNS and CDR2 is SASEGT in the germline V gene. CDR3 length: 15 amino acids. Trimming cost V 6 bases and J 7 bases; bases outside gene matches: 10. Here the CDR3 reads CASRLQGARGEKLFF. In DNA form, the CDR3 reads TGTGCCAGCAGACTCCAGGGGGCGCGGGGTGAAAAACTGTTTTTT.

The V call is TRBV4-2, the J call TRBJ1-5; 9 bases match TRBD1. Germline V lookup: CDR1 LGHNA, CDR2 YNFKEQ. The CDR3 runs to 15 residues. The V and J ends lost 0 bases and 10 bases, in that order; junction bases with no gene match: 7. The CDR3 here is CASSQDGQGLSPQHF. CDR3 in DNA: TGTGCCAGCAGCCAAGACGGACAGGGGCTCTCCCCCCAGCATTTT.

This clonotype was counted many times. This chain joins TRBV6-1 and TRBJ2-7; D may be TRBD2 (5 bases). Germline values: CDR1 MNHNS, CDR2 SASEGT. The V and J ends lost 5 bases and 0 bases respectively, with 14 bases between them. This CDR3 has 15 amino acids. CDR3 sequence reads: CASSYSGESSYEQYF. The CDR3 nucleotides read TGTGCCAGCAGTTATTCCGGGGAGAGCTCCTACGAGCAGTACTTC.

V is TRBV20-1 and J is TRBJ2-7, with D tentatively TRBD1 (6 bases). Trimming stripped 0 bases from V and 4 bases from J, with 19 bases between. The CDR3 contains 16 residues. Germline V gives CDR1 DFQATT, CDR2 SNEGSKA (reference sequence). CDR3 residues: CSARDHGRGSGYEQYF. The CDR3 DNA sequence: TGCAGTGCTAGAGATCATGGCAGGGGTTCGGGTTACGAGCAGTACTTC.

This clonotype was seen at least ten times. The V gene is TRBV7-2, the J gene TRBJ2-7, with D tentatively TRBD1 or TRBD2 (5 bases each). Germline CDR1 and CDR2: SGHTA and FQGNSA. This CDR3 comprises 13 residues. The V end lost 5 bases, the J end lost 6 bases, and 14 bases lay between the germline ends. CDR3 coding DNA: TGTGCCAGCAGCCCGGACGGGGCTTCCGAGCAGTACTTC. Protein: CASSPDGASEQYF. Based on the CDR3 plus reference TRBV7-2 and TRBJ2-7, the full variable domain is GAGVSQSPSNKVTEKGKDVELRCDPISGHTALYWYRQSLGQGLEFLIYFQGNSAPDKSGLPSDRFSAERTGGSVSTLTIQRTQQEDSAVYLCASSPDGASEQYFGPGTRLTVT.

This clonotype was found many times. V gene TRBV20-1 combines with J gene TRBJ1-1; no reliable D call. This CDR3 comprises 12 residues. The germline gives CDR1 DFQATT, CDR2 SNEGSKA (reference sequence). The V gene lost 0 bases and the J gene lost 10 bases, with 12 bases spanning the gap. CDR3 amino acids: CSARDPGVLAFF. CDR3 coding DNA: TGCAGTGCTAGAGATCCTGGTGTATTAGCTTTCTTT.

This clonotype turned up a few times. V gene TRBV7-9 combines with J gene TRBJ2-5; either TRBD1 or TRBD2 may fit D (5 bases each). CDR3 length: 16 residues. Trimming shortened V by 5 bases and J by 5 bases, and 21 bases separated the two germline ends. Germline V lookup: CDR1 SEHNR, CDR2 FQNEAQ (reference sequence). CDR3 in DNA: TGTGCCAGCAGCCACCTCTCCGGGACCGGCTGGGAGACCCAGTACTTC. Translation: CASSHLSGTGWETQYF.

This clonotype was recorded at least ten times. The V and J genes are TRBV19 and TRBJ1-2; unclear D gene. The V gene lost 9 bases and the J gene lost 3 bases, with 11 bases spanning the gap. In germline, CDR1 is LNHDA, CDR2 SQIVND (reference sequence). The length of the CDR3 is 12 residues. The CDR3 bases are TGTGCCAGCGCTGGCGACTACTATGGCTACACCTTC. Its translation is CASAGDYYGYTF.